The sequence of this TCR beta chain was determined in a study of T-cell memory formation after mild COVID-19. Whole-study context: The two donors had largely donor-specific TCR clusters. Whole-study findings and limits: Shrinking CD4+ clones were chiefly CM and EM; CD8+ ones were chiefly EMRA. The study detected some responding clones in pre-infection memory, suggesting cross-reactive memory joined.

This clonotype was detected only a few times. Its antigen is still unknown. 5'RACE with constant-segment primers built TCRalpha and TCRbeta cDNA libraries with UMIs. TCRdb ran MiXCR on the 5' RACE reads and lists one entry per CDR3 protein. This table holds fewer than 700,000 distinct CDR3 sequences, 18% found once. Germline trimming cut 0 bases from V and 0 bases from J; bases unmatched to any gene: 10. The germline gives CDR1 MNHEY, CDR2 SVGAGI. This CDR3 comprises 19 residues. The TCR originated in an adult woman who had mild COVID-19 (a few samples of this study predate the infection). Cell type and time point are not known. The sequencing input was PBMCs or a T cell subset sorted from them (not recorded which). This chain links TRBV6-5 with TRBJ1-4; 7 bases map to TRBD1. The CDR3 region is CASSYSSPGQQATNEKLFF. CDR3 sequence (DNA): TGTGCCAGCAGTTACTCATCTCCGGGACAGCAAGCAACTAATGAAAAACTGTTTTTT.